This is a list of T cell receptor beta chains from one sample in a study of blood T cells in healthy people across ages. TCRdb used MiXCR to reprocess the 5' RACE reads, holding one entry per CDR3 protein. Of over 1,300,000 distinct CDR3 sequences listed, 55% to 75% are singletons. The sequencing sample was made of blood. The source is a man in his late teens or twenties in good health. The CDR3 runs from the conserved cysteine through the conserved F or W. The D gene is left open where the match is weak. Size values are once, few and many counts, or a class for expanded clones, and some rows have none.

v_gene: TRBV29-1
d_gene: TRBD2
abundance: -
j_gene: TRBJ2-1
CDR3nt: TGCAGCGTTGAAATAGCGGGGGTCTACAATGAGCAGTTCTTC
CDR3aa: CSVEIAGVYNEQFF

v_gene: TRBV20-1
d_gene: TRBD1
abundance: -
j_gene: TRBJ2-4
CDR3nt: TGCAGTGCTGGACCCTGGACAGGGGAAAAAAACATTCAGTACTTC
CDR3aa: CSAGPWTGEKNIQYF

v_gene: TRBV20-1
d_gene: TRBD1
abundance: few
j_gene: TRBJ2-7
CDR3nt: TGCAGTGCCAGGAGGGACAGGGAGCCAACCCCCAAAATATACGAGCAGTACTTC
CDR3aa: CSARRDREPTPKIYEQYF

v_gene: TRBV7-2
d_gene: -
abundance: -
j_gene: TRBJ2-3
CDR3nt: TGTGCCAGCAGCTTAGAAGGGACCAGCCCTAGCACAGATACGCAGTATTTT
CDR3aa: CASSLEGTSPSTDTQYF

v_gene: TRBV3-1
d_gene: TRBD1
abundance: -
j_gene: TRBJ1-1
CDR3nt: TGTGCCAGCAGCCAGACAGGGTCGAACACTGAAGCTTTCTTT
CDR3aa: CASSQTGSNTEAFF

v_gene: TRBV6-6
d_gene: -
abundance: -
j_gene: TRBJ1-5
CDR3nt: TGTGCCAGCATGGGGGATGTGGATCAGCCCCAGCATTTT
CDR3aa: CASMGDVDQPQHF

v_gene: TRBV10-3
d_gene: TRBD2
abundance: -
j_gene: TRBJ2-1
CDR3nt: TGTGCCATCAGTGAGTCGAGTAGCGGGAGCTACAATGAGCAGTTCTTC
CDR3aa: CAISESSSGSYNEQFF

v_gene: TRBV15
d_gene: TRBD2
abundance: -
j_gene: TRBJ2-1
CDR3nt: TGTGCCACCAGCAGGCCCGGGACTAGCTCCTACAATGAGCAGTTCTTC
CDR3aa: CATSRPGTSSYNEQFF

v_gene: TRBV20-1
d_gene: -
abundance: -
j_gene: TRBJ2-7
CDR3nt: TGCAGTGCTAGTCGGTTCGGGGTTGAGAACGAGCAGTACTTC
CDR3aa: CSASRFGVENEQYF

v_gene: TRBV29-1
d_gene: -
abundance: -
j_gene: TRBJ1-3
CDR3nt: TGCAGCCACAGACGCACTGGAAACACCATATATTTT
CDR3aa: CSHRRTGNTIYF

v_gene: TRBV20-1
d_gene: -
abundance: -
j_gene: TRBJ2-5
CDR3nt: TGCAGTGCTAGAGATACGGCTAGTAGGGAGACCCAGTACTTC
CDR3aa: CSARDTASRETQYF

v_gene: TRBV20-1
d_gene: TRBD1
abundance: -
j_gene: TRBJ1-2
CDR3nt: TGCAGTGCTCAAAATCTTCTCACAGGGGGCATCGGCTATGGCTACACCTTC
CDR3aa: CSAQNLLTGGIGYGYTF

v_gene: TRBV20-1
d_gene: -
abundance: -
j_gene: TRBJ2-1
CDR3nt: TGCAGTGCCAGGACCGGGAGCACCGACAATGAGCAGTTCTTC
CDR3aa: CSARTGSTDNEQFF

v_gene: TRBV29-1
d_gene: -
abundance: -
j_gene: TRBJ2-1
CDR3nt: TGCAGCGTTGAGGGGTATTCCTACAATGAGCAGTTCTTC
CDR3aa: CSVEGYSYNEQFF

v_gene: TRBV20-1
d_gene: TRBD1
abundance: few
j_gene: TRBJ1-6
CDR3nt: TGCAGTGCTGGCGGGACAGACCGTTATAATTCACCCCTCCACTTT
CDR3aa: CSAGGTDRYNSPLHF

v_gene: TRBV3-1
d_gene: -
abundance: few
j_gene: TRBJ2-1
CDR3nt: TGTGCCAGCAGCCAAAGGACTGTCCATGAGCAGTTCTTC
CDR3aa: CASSQRTVHEQFF

v_gene: TRBV29-1
d_gene: -
abundance: -
j_gene: TRBJ1-5
CDR3nt: TGCAGCGTAGGTCTGGACAATCAGCCCCAGCATTTT
CDR3aa: CSVGLDNQPQHF

v_gene: TRBV4-2
d_gene: TRBD2
abundance: -
j_gene: TRBJ2-1
CDR3nt: TGTGCCAGCAGTCAAGGAGACGGGAGGGCCACTTACAATGAGCAGTTCTTC
CDR3aa: CASSQGDGRATYNEQFF

v_gene: TRBV7-9
d_gene: TRBD1
abundance: -
j_gene: TRBJ1-2
CDR3nt: TGTGCCAGCAGCGTAGGACAGGGGAAGGTCTATGGCTACACCTTC
CDR3aa: CASSVGQGKVYGYTF

v_gene: TRBV5-5
d_gene: -
abundance: -
j_gene: TRBJ2-2
CDR3nt: TGTGCCAGCAGCTTGAAGGATGAGCTGTTTTTT
CDR3aa: CASSLKDELFF

v_gene: TRBV10-3
d_gene: -
abundance: -
j_gene: TRBJ2-7
CDR3nt: TGTGCCATCAGTGAGAGAGTCCCCGAGCAGTACTTC
CDR3aa: CAISERVPEQYF

v_gene: TRBV12-3/TRBV12-4
d_gene: -
abundance: many
j_gene: TRBJ2-3
CDR3nt: TGTGCCAGCAGTTTAAAAGATACGCAGTATTTT
CDR3aa: CASSLKDTQYF

v_gene: TRBV12-3/TRBV12-4
d_gene: -
abundance: -
j_gene: TRBJ1-5
CDR3nt: TGTGCCAGCAGAACCGGGACCTACAATCAGCCCCAGCATTTT
CDR3aa: CASRTGTYNQPQHF

v_gene: TRBV20-1
d_gene: -
abundance: -
j_gene: TRBJ2-5
CDR3nt: TGCAGTGCTGGCGGCGTCGGAGAGACCCAGTACTTC
CDR3aa: CSAGGVGETQYF

v_gene: TRBV24-1
d_gene: -
abundance: few
j_gene: TRBJ2-5
CDR3nt: TGTGCCACCTCCGCAGGGCTTGGGGAGACCCAGTACTTC
CDR3aa: CATSAGLGETQYF

v_gene: TRBV11-1
d_gene: -
abundance: few
j_gene: TRBJ2-6
CDR3nt: TGTGCCAGCAGCGTATCCTCGGCCGGGACACCGTTCCTCTCTGGGGCCAACGTCCTGACTTTC
CDR3aa: CASSVSSAGTPFLSGANVLTF

v_gene: TRBV5-1
d_gene: TRBD1
abundance: -
j_gene: TRBJ2-1
CDR3nt: TGCGCCAGCAGCTTGCCAGGGGGCTCGAATGAGCAGTTCTTC
CDR3aa: CASSLPGGSNEQFF

v_gene: TRBV20-1
d_gene: -
abundance: -
j_gene: TRBJ1-4
CDR3nt: TGCAGTGCTAGAACAGTGGGTGCTGCTAATGAAAAACTGTTTTTT
CDR3aa: CSARTVGAANEKLFF

v_gene: TRBV5-1
d_gene: TRBD2
abundance: -
j_gene: TRBJ2-1
CDR3nt: TGCGCCAGCAGCTTCCAGAGGGGACTAGCGGGAGGCAATGAGCAGTTCTTC
CDR3aa: CASSFQRGLAGGNEQFF

v_gene: TRBV12-3/TRBV12-4
d_gene: TRBD1
abundance: -
j_gene: TRBJ2-6
CDR3nt: TGTGCCAGCAGCCCGAACAGGGGTGGTAAGACTTTC
CDR3aa: CASSPNRGGKTF

v_gene: TRBV6-2/TRBV6-3
d_gene: TRBD2
abundance: few
j_gene: TRBJ2-7
CDR3nt: TGTGCCAGCAGACCTAGCGGGAGAAACTACGAGCAGTACTTC
CDR3aa: CASRPSGRNYEQYF

v_gene: TRBV12-3/TRBV12-4
d_gene: TRBD1
abundance: -
j_gene: TRBJ2-2
CDR3nt: TGTGCCAGCAGTTTTCCCGGGGACAGGGGATCCGGGGAGCTGTTTTTT
CDR3aa: CASSFPGDRGSGELFF

v_gene: TRBV12-3/TRBV12-4
d_gene: -
abundance: -
j_gene: TRBJ1-1
CDR3nt: TGTGCCAGCAGTTTAGATCTCGGACTTGAAGCTTTCTTT
CDR3aa: CASSLDLGLEAFF

v_gene: TRBV7-2
d_gene: -
abundance: -
j_gene: TRBJ2-5
CDR3nt: TGTGCCAGCAGCTTAGTGTCGCAGGGGACTTCATGGACCCAGTACTTC
CDR3aa: CASSLVSQGTSWTQYF

v_gene: TRBV4-1
d_gene: -
abundance: -
j_gene: TRBJ2-5
CDR3nt: TGCGCCAGCAGCCAGGCCCCTCCTAGTCAGTCCGGTGAGACCCAGTACTTC
CDR3aa: CASSQAPPSQSGETQYF

v_gene: TRBV7-6
d_gene: TRBD1
abundance: -
j_gene: TRBJ1-5
CDR3nt: TGTGCCAGCAGCTTAGGGACAGGGGTCACCAATCAGCCCCAGCATTTT
CDR3aa: CASSLGTGVTNQPQHF

v_gene: TRBV6-5
d_gene: TRBD2
abundance: -
j_gene: TRBJ2-1
CDR3nt: TGTGCCAGCAGTTACGCACCGGGGACTAGCGGTTACAATGAGCAGTTCTTC
CDR3aa: CASSYAPGTSGYNEQFF

v_gene: TRBV6-6
d_gene: TRBD1
abundance: -
j_gene: TRBJ1-1
CDR3nt: TGTGCCAGCAGCCAGACGGGACAGGGAGGGACTGAAGCTTTCTTT
CDR3aa: CASSQTGQGGTEAFF

v_gene: TRBV13
d_gene: -
abundance: -
j_gene: TRBJ1-1
CDR3nt: TGTGCCAGCAGCGCGCCGGGTGGAGAGGGGACTGAAGCTTTCTTT
CDR3aa: CASSAPGGEGTEAFF

v_gene: TRBV20-1
d_gene: -
abundance: -
j_gene: TRBJ1-5
CDR3nt: TGCAGTGCAACTACAGGGATTGCATATCAACAGCCCCAGCATTTT
CDR3aa: CSATTGIAYQQPQHF

v_gene: TRBV13
d_gene: TRBD1
abundance: -
j_gene: TRBJ1-2
CDR3nt: TGTGCCAGCAGCTCGACTGATAGCGCAGGGGGCGTATATGGCTACACCTTC
CDR3aa: CASSSTDSAGGVYGYTF

v_gene: TRBV6-5
d_gene: -
abundance: -
j_gene: TRBJ1-2
CDR3nt: TGTGCCAGCAGCTCGGCCGGGGCATTCCATGGCTACACCTTC
CDR3aa: CASSSAGAFHGYTF